This record concerns one T cell receptor (beta chain) sequence. This CDR3 has 14 residues. Germline lookup yields CDR1 SEHNR and CDR2 FQNEAQ (reference sequence). V lost 6 bases to trimming and J lost 7 bases, with 13 bases between them. This record belongs to a study of blood T cell repertoires in COVID-19. Which cohort a participant joined came from the clinical history participants gave. TCRdb's copy holds only in-frame clones and misses some; the assay was immunoSEQ multiplex PCR. The table has about 130,000 clones, about four fifths seen once. The clonotype originates from a man between 45 and 60 years old who had recovered from COVID-19. The chain carries TRBV7-9 and TRBJ1-6; a weak D match, TRBD1 (6 bases). Sequenced sample: PBMCs or T cells enriched from blood (not recorded which). CDR3 in DNA: TGTGCCAGCAGAGGGGGGGTCAAAAATTCACCCCTCCACTTT. Its translation is CASRGGVKNSPLHF.